Sequencing of this T cell receptor beta chain was carried out in a study of technical replicates of blood from a handful of donors. Data came from immunoSEQ multiplex PCR; TCRdb stores just in-frame clones and leaves some out. The top ten hold about 0.16% of the sample, which has tens of thousands of clones, 95% to 98% seen once. The CDR3 has 13 residues. V was clipped by 4 bases and J by 7 bases, with 11 bases between them. Germline CDR1 is MRHNA and CDR2 is SNTAGT. The chain is built from TRBV6-4 and TRBJ1-5; TRBD1 is a possible D gene (5 bases). This TCR was sampled from a human donor in good health. Sequencing used T cells isolated from PBMCs. In DNA, the CDR3 is TGTGCCAGCAGTGTAGGGGTAGGGCAGCCCCAGCATTTT. Its protein product is CASSVGVGQPQHF.